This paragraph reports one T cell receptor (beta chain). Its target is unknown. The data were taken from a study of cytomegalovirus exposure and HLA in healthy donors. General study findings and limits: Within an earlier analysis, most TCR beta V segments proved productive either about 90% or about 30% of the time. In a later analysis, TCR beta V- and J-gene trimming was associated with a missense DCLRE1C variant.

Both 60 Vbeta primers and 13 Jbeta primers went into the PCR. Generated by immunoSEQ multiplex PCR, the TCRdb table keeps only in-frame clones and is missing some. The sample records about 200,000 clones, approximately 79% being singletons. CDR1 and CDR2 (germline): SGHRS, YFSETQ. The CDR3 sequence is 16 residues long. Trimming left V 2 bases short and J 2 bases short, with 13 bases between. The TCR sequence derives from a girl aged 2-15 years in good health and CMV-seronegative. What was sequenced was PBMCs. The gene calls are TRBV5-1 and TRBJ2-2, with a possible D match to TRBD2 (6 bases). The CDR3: CASSFGPGTNTGELFF. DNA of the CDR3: TGCGCCAGCAGCTTCGGTCCAGGGACTAACACCGGGGAGCTGTTTTTT. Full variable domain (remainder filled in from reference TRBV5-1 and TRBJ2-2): KAGVTQTPRYLIKTRGQQVTLSCSPISGHRSVSWYQQTPGQGLQFLFEYFSETQRNKGNFPGRFSGRQFSNSRSEMNVSTLELGDSALYLCASSFGPGTNTGELFFGEGSRLTVL.